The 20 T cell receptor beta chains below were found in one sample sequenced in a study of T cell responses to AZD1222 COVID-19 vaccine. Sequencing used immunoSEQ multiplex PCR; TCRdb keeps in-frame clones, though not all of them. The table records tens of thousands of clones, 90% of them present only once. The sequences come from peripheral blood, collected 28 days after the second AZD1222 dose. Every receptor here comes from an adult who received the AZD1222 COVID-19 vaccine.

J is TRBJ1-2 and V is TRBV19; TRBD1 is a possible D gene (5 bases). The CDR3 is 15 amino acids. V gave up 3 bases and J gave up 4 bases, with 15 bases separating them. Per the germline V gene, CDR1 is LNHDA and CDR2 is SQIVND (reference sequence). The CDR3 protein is CASSIGTGQPYGYTF. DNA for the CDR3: TGTGCCAGTAGTATCGGAACAGGCCAACCCTATGGCTACACCTTC.

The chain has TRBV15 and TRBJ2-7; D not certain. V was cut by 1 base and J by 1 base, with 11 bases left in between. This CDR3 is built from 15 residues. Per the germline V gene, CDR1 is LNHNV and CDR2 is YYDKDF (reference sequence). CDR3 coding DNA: TGTGCCACCAGCAGAGGCACATCTCAATCCTACGAGCAGTACTTC. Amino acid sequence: CATSRGTSQSYEQYF. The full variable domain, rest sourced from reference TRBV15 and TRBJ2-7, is DAMVIQNPRYQVTQFGKPVTLSCSQTLNHNVMYWYQQKSSQAPKLLFHYYDKDFNNEADTPDNFQSRRPNTSFCFLDIRSPGLGDTAMYLCATSRGTSQSYEQYFGPGTRLTVT.

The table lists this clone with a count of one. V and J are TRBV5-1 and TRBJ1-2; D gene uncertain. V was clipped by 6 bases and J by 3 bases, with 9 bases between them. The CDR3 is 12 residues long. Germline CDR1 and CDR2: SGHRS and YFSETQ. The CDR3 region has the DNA TGCGCCAGCACCGCAGGAGACTATGGCTACACCTTC. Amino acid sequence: CASTAGDYGYTF.

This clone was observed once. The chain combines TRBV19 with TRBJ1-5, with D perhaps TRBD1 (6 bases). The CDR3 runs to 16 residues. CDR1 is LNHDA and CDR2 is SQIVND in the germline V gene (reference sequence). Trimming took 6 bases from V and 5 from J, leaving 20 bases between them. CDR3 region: CASSAGGAPAYQPQHF. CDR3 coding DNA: TGTGCCAGTAGCGCGGGGGGGGCCCCGGCCTATCAGCCCCAGCATTTT.

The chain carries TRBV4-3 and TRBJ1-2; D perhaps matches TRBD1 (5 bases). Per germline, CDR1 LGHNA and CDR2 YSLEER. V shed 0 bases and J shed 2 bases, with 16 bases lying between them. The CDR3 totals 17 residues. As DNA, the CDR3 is TGCGCCAGCAGCCAAGAAATGAGGAGGGGACCAAACTATGGCTACACCTTC. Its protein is CASSQEMRRGPNYGYTF.

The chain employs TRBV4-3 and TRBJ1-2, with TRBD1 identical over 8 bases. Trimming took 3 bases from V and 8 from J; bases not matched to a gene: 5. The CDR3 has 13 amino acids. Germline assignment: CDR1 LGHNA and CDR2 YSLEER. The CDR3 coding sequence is TGCGCCAGCAGCCAGGCAGGGGGCGCCGGCTACACCTTC. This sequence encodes CASSQAGGAGYTF.

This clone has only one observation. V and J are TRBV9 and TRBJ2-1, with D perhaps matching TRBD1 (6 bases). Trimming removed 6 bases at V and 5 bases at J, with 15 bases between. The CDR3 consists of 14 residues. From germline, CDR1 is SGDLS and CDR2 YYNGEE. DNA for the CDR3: TGTGCCAGCACCCTACAGGACAGTAACAATGAGCAGTTCTTC. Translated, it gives CASTLQDSNNEQFF.

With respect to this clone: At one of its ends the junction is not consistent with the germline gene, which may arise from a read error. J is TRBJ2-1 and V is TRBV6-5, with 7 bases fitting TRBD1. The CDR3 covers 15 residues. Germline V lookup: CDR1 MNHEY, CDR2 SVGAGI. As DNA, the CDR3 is TGTGCCAGCAGCCTCGAGAACAGGGGTTGGAATGAGCAGCTCTTC. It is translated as CASSLENRGWNEQLF.

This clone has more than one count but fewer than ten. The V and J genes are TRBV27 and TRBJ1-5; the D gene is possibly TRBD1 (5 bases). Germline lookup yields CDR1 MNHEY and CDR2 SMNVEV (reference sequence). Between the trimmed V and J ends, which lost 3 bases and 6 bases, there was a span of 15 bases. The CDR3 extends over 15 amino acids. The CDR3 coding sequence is TGTGCCAGCAGTTTCGGGCAGGGATCCAGTCAGCCCCAGCATTTT. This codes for CASSFGQGSSQPQHF.

In DNA, the CDR3 is TGCAGCGTAAGGACAGGGGCGGGCACCGGGGAGCTGTTTTTT. It is translated as CSVRTGAGTGELFF. The genes are TRBV29-1 and TRBJ2-2; 9 bases are a match to TRBD1. The germline gives CDR1 SQVTM, CDR2 ANQGSEA. The CDR3 spans 14 residues. V gave up 6 bases and J gave up 4 bases; unmatched junction bases: 6.

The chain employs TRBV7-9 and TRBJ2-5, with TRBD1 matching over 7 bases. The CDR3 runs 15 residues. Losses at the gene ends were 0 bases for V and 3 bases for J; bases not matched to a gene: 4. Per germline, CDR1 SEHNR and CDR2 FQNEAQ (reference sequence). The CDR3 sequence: CASSLAQGQKETQYF. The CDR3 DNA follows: TGTGCCAGCAGCTTAGCCCAGGGACAGAAAGAGACCCAGTACTTC.

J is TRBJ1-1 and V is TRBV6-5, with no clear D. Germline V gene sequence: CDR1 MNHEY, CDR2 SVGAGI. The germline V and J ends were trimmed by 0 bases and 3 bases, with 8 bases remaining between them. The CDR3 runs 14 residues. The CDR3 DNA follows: TGTGCCAGCAGTTACTCGATAAGACACACTGAAGCTTTCTTT. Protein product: CASSYSIRHTEAFF.

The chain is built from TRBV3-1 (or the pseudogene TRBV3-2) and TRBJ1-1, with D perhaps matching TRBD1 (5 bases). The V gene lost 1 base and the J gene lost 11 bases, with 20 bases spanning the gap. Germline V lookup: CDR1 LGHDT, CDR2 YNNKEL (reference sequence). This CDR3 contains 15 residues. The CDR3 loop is CASSQGNRPPRRAFF. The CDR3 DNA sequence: TGTGCCAGCAGCCAAGGAAACAGGCCGCCCAGGAGGGCTTTCTTT.

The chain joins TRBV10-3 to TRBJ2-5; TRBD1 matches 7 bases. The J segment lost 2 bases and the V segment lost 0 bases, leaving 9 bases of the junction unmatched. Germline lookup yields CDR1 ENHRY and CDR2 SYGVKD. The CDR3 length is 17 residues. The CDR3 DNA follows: TGTGCCATCAGTGAGTCGACCTGGAGACAGGGACAAGAGACCCAGTACTTC. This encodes CAISESTWRQGQETQYF.

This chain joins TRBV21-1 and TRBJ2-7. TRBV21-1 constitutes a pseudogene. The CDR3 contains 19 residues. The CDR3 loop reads CASSKEDGDPSDASYEQYF. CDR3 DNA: TGTGCCAGCAGCAAAGAGGATGGGGACCCCTCTGATGCCTCCTACGAGCAGTACTTC.

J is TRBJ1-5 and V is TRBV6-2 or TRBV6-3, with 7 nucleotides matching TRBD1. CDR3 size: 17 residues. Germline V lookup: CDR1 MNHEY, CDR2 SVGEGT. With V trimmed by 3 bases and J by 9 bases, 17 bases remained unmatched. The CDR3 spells CASSYVATGSYSLPQHF. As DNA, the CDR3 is TGTGCCAGCAGTTATGTCGCGACAGGGAGTTATAGTCTGCCCCAGCATTTT.

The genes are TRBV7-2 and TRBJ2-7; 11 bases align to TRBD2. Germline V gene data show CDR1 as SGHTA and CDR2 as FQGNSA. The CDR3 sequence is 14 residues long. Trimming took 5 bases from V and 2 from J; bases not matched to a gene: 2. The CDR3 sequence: CASSQTSGAYEQYF. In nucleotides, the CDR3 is TGTGCCAGCAGCCAGACTAGCGGGGCCTACGAGCAGTACTTC.

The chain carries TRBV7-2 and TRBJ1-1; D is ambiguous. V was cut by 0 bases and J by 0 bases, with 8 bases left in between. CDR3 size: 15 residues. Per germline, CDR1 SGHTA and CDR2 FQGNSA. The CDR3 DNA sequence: TGTGCCAGCAGCTTAGCCCCAGCTTTGAACACTGAAGCTTTCTTT. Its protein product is CASSLAPALNTEAFF.

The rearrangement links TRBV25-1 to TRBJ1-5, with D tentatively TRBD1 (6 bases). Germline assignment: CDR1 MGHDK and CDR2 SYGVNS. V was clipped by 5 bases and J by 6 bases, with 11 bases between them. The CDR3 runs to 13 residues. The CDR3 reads CASSPTGSQPQHF. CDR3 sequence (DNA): TGTGCCAGCAGTCCGACAGGTTCTCAGCCCCAGCATTTT.

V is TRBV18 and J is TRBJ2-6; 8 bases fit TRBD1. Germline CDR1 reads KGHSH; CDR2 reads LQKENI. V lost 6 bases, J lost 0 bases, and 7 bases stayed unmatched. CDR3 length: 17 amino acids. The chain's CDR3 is CASSRTGPSSGANVLTF. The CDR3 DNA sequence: TGTGCCAGCTCTAGGACAGGGCCGAGCTCTGGGGCCAACGTCCTGACTTTC.